These 8 T cell receptor beta chains originate from one sample sequenced in a study of shared clonotypes between healthy human individuals. Some clones are missing from TCRdb's copy, which holds only in-frame ones; the method was immunoSEQ multiplex PCR. The repertoire has about 2.4 million clones, more than 90% of them found once; the top ten carry roughly 0.15%. Sequenced: naive CD4+ T cells sorted from blood. Subset: CD45RA+ positively selected. These receptors were taken from a man younger than 35 in good health.

Points on this clone: Additional DNA sequences in this sample encode the identical CDR3. This chain joins TRBV6-1 and TRBJ2-1; D uncertain. V was cut by 4 bases and J by 7 bases, with 5 bases left in between. Germline V CDR1 and CDR2: MNHNS, SASEGT. The CDR3 is 11 residues long. The CDR3 DNA sequence: TGTGCCAGCAGTGTCCTAAATGAGCAGTTCTTC. Translating gives CASSVLNEQFF.

This clone was found a few times. The V and J genes are TRBV18 and TRBJ2-2; TRBD2 might be the D (5 bases). The CDR3 loop spans 13 amino acids. The V gene's germline CDR1 is KGHSH and CDR2 LQKENI. Trimming removed 4 bases from V and 4 bases from J, with 7 bases in between. CDR3 protein: CASSRSVTGELFF. DNA of the CDR3: TGTGCCAGCTCACGTAGCGTCACCGGGGAGCTGTTTTTT.

The genes are TRBV5-4 and TRBJ1-1; the D gene is possibly TRBD1 (5 bases). The CDR3 covers 16 residues. Trimming took 5 bases from V and 3 from J, leaving 20 bases between them. The germline CDR1 and CDR2 sequences are SGHNT and YYREEE (reference sequence). The CDR3 nucleotides are TGTGCCAGCAGAAGGGACCCCACAAAAATCGACACTGAAGCTTTCTTT. This sequence encodes CASRRDPTKIDTEAFF.

The chain uses TRBV10-3 and TRBJ1-2; unclear D gene. CDR3 length: 14 amino acids. V lost 4 bases and J 4 bases, leaving 13 bases between the germline ends. CDR1 and CDR2 from the germline V gene are ENHRY and SYGVKD. The CDR3 bases are TGTGCCATCAGTGGCGAGGGTTGGGGCTATGGCTACACCTTC. Translation: CAISGEGWGYGYTF.

This chain joins TRBV5-6 and TRBJ2-7, with D possibly matching TRBD2 (6 bases). V was cut by 0 bases and J by 4 bases, with 14 bases left in between. Germline assignment: CDR1 SGHDT and CDR2 YYEEEE. This CDR3 comprises 15 residues. CDR3 sequence (DNA): TGTGCCAGCAGCTTGGGGGTGTGGGGACTGTACGAGCAGTACTTC. Translation: CASSLGVWGLYEQYF. Combining the CDR3 with reference TRBV5-6 and TRBJ2-7 gives the whole variable domain DAGVTQSPTHLIKTRGQQVTLRCSPKSGHDTVSWYQQALGQGPQFIFQYYEEEERQRGNFPDRFSGHQFPNYSSELNVNALLLGDSALYLCASSLGVWGLYEQYFGPGTRLTVT.

J is TRBJ1-6 and V is TRBV18, with D possibly TRBD1 on 6 matching bases. The CDR3 spans 16 residues. Trimming removed 6 bases at V and 7 bases at J, with 19 bases between. CDR1 is KGHSH and CDR2 is LQKENI in the germline V gene. The CDR3 loop is CASSPPGASSNSPLHF. In nucleotides, the CDR3 is TGTGCCAGCTCGCCGCCGGGGGCAAGCTCGAATTCACCCCTCCACTTT.

The rearrangement uses TRBV6-5 and TRBJ1-4, with 7 bases fitting TRBD1. The CDR3 runs 13 residues. V shed 2 bases and J 7 bases; nucleotides not matched to a gene: 1. The germline V gene encodes CDR1 MNHEY and CDR2 SVGAGI. CDR3 DNA sequence: TGTGCCAGCAGTTACCGGACAGGTGAAAAACTGTTTTTT. It specifies CASSYRTGEKLFF.

The chain links TRBV29-1 to TRBJ2-2; 7 positions match TRBD1. The CDR3 spans 13 residues. Germline V gives CDR1 SQVTM, CDR2 ANQGSEA. V lost 6 bases and J lost 3; bases outside the gene matches: 4. CDR3 sequence (DNA): TGCAGCGTCAAGGGGGCTGACACCGGGGAGCTGTTTTTT. It codes for CSVKGADTGELFF.